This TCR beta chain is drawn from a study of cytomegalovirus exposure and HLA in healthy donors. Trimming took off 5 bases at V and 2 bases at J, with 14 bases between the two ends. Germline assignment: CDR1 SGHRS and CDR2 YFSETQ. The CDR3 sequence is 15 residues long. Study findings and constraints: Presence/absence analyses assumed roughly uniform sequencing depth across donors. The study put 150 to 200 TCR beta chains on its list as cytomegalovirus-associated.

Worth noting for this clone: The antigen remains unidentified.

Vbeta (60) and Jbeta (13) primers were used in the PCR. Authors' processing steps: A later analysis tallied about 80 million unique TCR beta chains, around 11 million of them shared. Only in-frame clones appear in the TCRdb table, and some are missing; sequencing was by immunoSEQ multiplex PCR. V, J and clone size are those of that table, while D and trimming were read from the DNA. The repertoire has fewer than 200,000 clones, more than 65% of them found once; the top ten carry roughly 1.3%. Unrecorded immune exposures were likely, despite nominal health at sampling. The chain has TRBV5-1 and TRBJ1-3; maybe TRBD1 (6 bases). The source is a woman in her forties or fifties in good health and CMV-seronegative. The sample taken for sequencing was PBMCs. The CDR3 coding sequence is TGCGCCAGCAGTGGGGACATCGGACCTGGAAACACCATATATTTT. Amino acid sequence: CASSGDIGPGNTIYF.